A single sample gave rise to the 15 T cell receptor beta chains below, sequenced in a study of metastatic and nonmetastatic thyroid tumors. Ahead of thyroid surgery, no patient had received treatment of any kind. TCRdb re-clonotyped the PCR reads via MiXCR. This table has over 25,000 clones, around 15% appearing once. The specimen was blood. The origin of the receptors is a female donor with papillary thyroid cancer or a benign thyroid nodule (not recorded which). Some clones in this sample may be carry-over from other donors' samples.

The V call is TRBV2, the J call TRBJ2-5; 8 nucleotides agree with TRBD2. The CDR3 totals 15 residues. Germline CDR1 and CDR2: SNHLY and FYNNEI. Trimming took 6 bases from V and 4 from J; bases not matched to a gene: 10. The CDR3: CASSGGVGASETQYF. The DNA of the CDR3 is TGTGCCAGCAGCGGGGGGGTGGGGGCATCAGAGACCCAGTACTTC.

This clone is labeled as medium-sized (0.01 to 0.1%). The V call is TRBV12-3 or TRBV12-4, the J call TRBJ1-5; maybe TRBD1 (5 bases). The CDR3 has 13 amino acids. Trimming shortened V by 4 bases and J by 1 base, and 5 bases separated the two germline ends. CDR3 residues: CASSWDSNQPQHF. In DNA, the CDR3 is TGTGCCAGCAGTTGGGACAGCAATCAGCCCCAGCATTTT.

This clone was detected ten times or more. This chain uses TRBV13 with TRBJ1-2; 10 bases are shared with TRBD1. Germline values: CDR1 PRHDT, CDR2 FYEKMQ (reference sequence). The CDR3 length is 16 residues. The junction had 5 bases not matched to a gene; V was cut back by 0 bases and J by 4 bases. The CDR3 loop reads CASSLGPGQGTYGYTF. The CDR3 DNA reads as TGTGCCAGCAGCTTAGGGCCGGGACAGGGGACCTATGGCTACACCTTC.

This clone was observed at least ten times. The chain joins TRBV3-1 to TRBJ1-5; 9 positions match TRBD1. Germline CDR1 LGHDT, CDR2 YNNKEL (reference sequence). CDR3 length equals 18 residues. The J segment lost 2 bases and the V segment lost 2 bases, leaving 10 bases of the junction unmatched. The CDR3 DNA follows: TGTGCCAGCAGCCAACAAGACAGGGGGAGAGGGGGCAATCAGCCCCAGCATTTT. Its protein is CASSQQDRGRGGNQPQHF. Combining the CDR3 with reference TRBV3-1 and TRBJ1-5 gives the whole variable domain DTAVSQTPKYLVTQMGNDKSIKCEQNLGHDTMYWYKQDSKKFLKIMFSYNNKELIINETVPNRFSPKSPDKAHLNLHINSLELGDSAVYFCASSQQDRGRGGNQPQHFGDGTRLSIL.

This clone was seen ten or more times. The rearrangement links TRBV2 to TRBJ2-3, with D perhaps matching TRBD1 (6 bases). In germline, CDR1 is SNHLY, CDR2 FYNNEI. V was shortened by 11 bases and J by 1 base, with 10 bases between the two germline ends. The CDR3 runs 12 residues. CDR3 sequence: CAWGLGTDTQYF. CDR3 coding DNA: TGTGCCTGGGGGCTTGGCACAGATACGCAGTATTTT.

This clone was recorded many times. V and J are TRBV5-4 and TRBJ1-6; 9 nucleotides agree with TRBD1. CDR1 is SGHNT and CDR2 is YYREEE in the germline V gene (reference sequence). Losses at the gene ends were 4 bases for V and 10 bases for J; bases not matched to a gene: 9. The CDR3 extends over 15 amino acids. The CDR3 DNA sequence: TGTGCCAGCAGCACTAGCCGGGACAGGGAATCACCCCTCCACTTT. Protein: CASSTSRDRESPLHF.

This clone was seen repeatedly, ten times or more. The V call is TRBV3-1, the J call TRBJ2-5; D may correspond to TRBD1 or TRBD2 (6 bases each). The germline gives CDR1 LGHDT, CDR2 YNNKEL (reference sequence). Trimming took 2 bases from V and 3 from J, leaving 10 bases between them. CDR3 length: 14 residues. The CDR3 bases are TGTGCCAGCAGCCAATCCGGGGGCAAAGAGACCCAGTACTTC. This gives the protein CASSQSGGKETQYF.

A few counts support this clone. The chain uses TRBV19 and TRBJ2-7; 9 positions match TRBD2. Trimming removed 3 bases from V and 3 bases from J; junction bases left unmatched: 9. The CDR3 loop spans 16 amino acids. Germline assignment: CDR1 LNHDA and CDR2 SQIVND (reference sequence). CDR3 region: CASSITASGELYEQYF. CDR3 in DNA: TGTGCCAGTAGTATCACCGCTAGCGGGGAGCTCTACGAGCAGTACTTC. The full variable domain, completed using reference TRBV19 and TRBJ2-7, is DGGITQSPKYLFRKEGQNVTLSCEQNLNHDAMYWYRQDPGQGLRLIYYSQIVNDFQKGDIAEGYSVSREKKESFPLTVTSAQKNPTAFYLCASSITASGELYEQYFGPGTRLTVT.

This clone came up a few times. One base away lies a much larger clone, so this may be a sequencing read error. V and J are TRBV6-1 and TRBJ2-1; TRBD2 might be the D (5 bases). Germline CDR1 reads MNHNS; CDR2 reads SASEGT. The CDR3 totals 14 residues. DNA for the CDR3: TGTACCAGCAAGCCGGGATTTGGTAACAATGAGCAGTTCTTC. Its protein is CTSKPGFGNNEQFF.

This clone is deemed medium-sized. The V and J genes are TRBV19 and TRBJ2-7, with 11 positions matching TRBD1. The CDR3 is made up of 14 amino acids. Losses at the gene ends were 6 bases for V and 6 bases for J; bases not matched to a gene: 7. Looked up from germline, CDR1 is LNHDA and CDR2 is SQIVND (reference sequence). This CDR3 is CASSGTGGFREQYF. DNA for the CDR3: TGTGCCAGTAGCGGGACAGGGGGTTTTCGCGAGCAGTACTTC.

This sequence joins TRBV7-8 and TRBJ1-2, with D possibly TRBD1 on 5 matching bases. Trimming shortened V by 5 bases and J by 7 bases, and 8 bases separated the two germline ends. The CDR3 extends over 11 amino acids. From germline, CDR1 is SGHVS and CDR2 FQNEAQ. Here the CDR3 reads CASSPGFGYTF. CDR3 DNA sequence: TGTGCCAGCAGCCCAGGGTTTGGCTACACCTTC.

This chain uses TRBV7-2 with TRBJ1-6, with D maybe TRBD1 (5 bases). Germline V CDR1 and CDR2: SGHTA, FQGNSA. V was pared by 1 base and J by 9 bases, with 16 bases between. The CDR3 runs 16 residues. Here the CDR3 DNA reads TGTGCCAGCAGCTTAGGCGCGGCGGGGGGTAGTTCACCCCTCCACTTT. The encoded protein is CASSLGAAGGSSPLHF. Full variable domain (outside the CDR3, taken from reference TRBV7-2 and TRBJ1-6): GAGVSQSPSNKVTEKGKDVELRCDPISGHTALYWYRQSLGQGLEFLIYFQGNSAPDKSGLPSDRFSAERTGGSVSTLTIQRTQQEDSAVYLCASSLGAAGGSSPLHFGNGTRLTVT.

The J gene is TRBJ2-5, the V gene TRBV11-2; 10 bases agree with TRBD2. The CDR3 runs 18 residues. Trimming at V came to 5 bases and at J to 5 bases, leaving 17 bases not matched to a gene. CDR1 and CDR2 (germline): SGHAT, FQNNGV. The CDR3 sequence: CASSPTRLAGRFGETQYF. Written as DNA, the CDR3 is TGTGCCAGCAGCCCAACACGACTAGCGGGTCGGTTTGGGGAGACCCAGTACTTC.

A few counts support this clone. The chain couples TRBV6-1 to TRBJ2-1; 9 bases match TRBD2. Germline values: CDR1 MNHNS, CDR2 SASEGT. Trimming cost V 0 bases and J 0 bases; bases outside gene matches: 6. CDR3 length: 18 amino acids. The CDR3 DNA is TGTGCCAGCAGTGAAGCGGGTAGCGGGAGATCCTCCTACAATGAGCAGTTCTTC. Translation gives CASSEAGSGRSSYNEQFF.

This clone was observed a few times. The chain carries TRBV5-1 and TRBJ2-2; perhaps TRBD1 as D (5 bases). Germline V CDR1 and CDR2: SGHRS, YFSETQ. The CDR3 is made up of 15 amino acids. V lost 0 bases and J 4 bases, leaving 10 bases between the germline ends. The CDR3 loop is CASSLDAGPTGELFF. CDR3 nucleotide sequence: TGCGCCAGCAGCTTGGATGCAGGGCCCACCGGGGAGCTGTTTTTT.